Following are 5 T cell receptor beta chains from one sample sequenced in a study of T cells in localized non-small cell lung cancer. TCRdb's copy holds only in-frame clones and misses some; the assay was immunoSEQ multiplex PCR. This sample yields 2,000 to 2,500 clones, of which roughly a quarter are seen a single time; roughly 9.2% belongs to the top ten. Sequenced here: lung tumor tissue, sampled before any cancer treatment. Source of these receptors: a female donor older than 55 with stage II lung adenocarcinoma.

This chain uses TRBV6-8 with TRBJ2-6, with 10 nucleotides matching TRBD1. The length of the CDR3 is 18 residues. The V segment lost 0 bases and the J segment 0 bases; nucleotides outside the gene matches: 2. The germline V gene encodes CDR1 MNHGY and CDR2 SAAAGT. The CDR3 nucleotides read TGTGCCAGCAGTTACTCATGGACAGGGGGCTCTGGGGCCAACGTCCTGACTTTC. Amino acids: CASSYSWTGGSGANVLTF.

The genes are TRBV11-3 and TRBJ1-5; 7 bases align to TRBD1. The V and J ends lost 5 bases and 5 bases, in that order; junction bases with no gene match: 6. This CDR3 comprises 14 residues. From germline, CDR1 is SGHNT and CDR2 YENEEA. CDR3 in DNA: TGTGCCAGCAGCCGGGACAGAATAGATCAGCCCCAGCATTTT. This encodes CASSRDRIDQPQHF.

By share of the sample, this clone is medium-sized. The chain couples TRBV6-8 to TRBJ1-5; TRBD1 matches at 8 bases. Germline CDR1 MNHGY, CDR2 SAAAGT. The J segment lost 3 bases and the V segment lost 4 bases, leaving 5 bases of the junction unmatched. This CDR3 is built from 15 residues. The CDR3 reads CASSWFRGLNQPQHF. The DNA for the CDR3 is TGTGCCAGCAGTTGGTTCAGGGGGCTCAATCAGCCCCAGCATTTT.

This clone was recorded a few times. The chain uses TRBV11-3 and TRBJ1-1; D is unclear. The ends were cut back, 3 bases at V and 1 base at J, with 9 bases in the middle. Looked up from germline, CDR1 is SGHNT and CDR2 is YENEEA. The CDR3 sequence is 14 residues long. The CDR3 here is CASSLGRTNTEAFF. CDR3 in DNA: TGTGCCAGCAGCTTGGGCAGGACGAACACTGAAGCTTTCTTT. Drawing the rest from reference TRBV11-3 and TRBJ1-1, the complete variable domain is EAGVVQSPRYKIIEKKQPVAFWCNPISGHNTLYWYLQNLGQGPELLIRYENEEAVDDSQLPKDRFSAERLKGVDSTLKIQPAELGDSAVYLCASSLGRTNTEAFFGQGTRLTVV.

This clone was counted only a few times. CDR3 nucleotide sequence: TGTGCCAGTAGTATAAGGGTTCATGTTTCTGTCGGTTATGGCTACACCTTC. Amino acid sequence: CASSIRVHVSVGYGYTF. V and J are TRBV19 and TRBJ1-2, with unresolved D. This CDR3 has 17 residues. V dropped 2 bases and J dropped 5 bases, with 21 bases sitting between them. Germline CDR1 LNHDA, CDR2 SQIVND (reference sequence).